This is a list of T cell receptor beta chains from one sample in a study of T-cell memory formation after mild COVID-19. A single record per CDR3 protein comes from TCRdb applying MiXCR to the 5' RACE reads. This sample has some 450,000 distinct CDR3 sequences; roughly 18% occur once, and the top ten carry approximately 21%. Sequencing was done on a sample of PBMCs or a T cell subset sorted from them (not recorded which). Receptor source: a man aged 18 to 30 who had mild COVID-19 (a few samples of this study predate the infection). Cell type and time point are not known. Both conserved end residues are part of each CDR3. A D gene is named only where the DNA matches it firmly. Part of the rows lack a size; the others show once, few, many or a class for expanded clones.

NA	TRBV7-3	TRBJ2-1	TRBD2	TGTGCCAGCAGCGGCGGGGGGATTGACAATGAGCAGTTCTTC	CASSGGGIDNEQFF
once	TRBV7-9	TRBJ2-1	NA	TGTGCCAACGGACCGGGCAACAATGAGCAGTTCTTC	CANGPGNNEQFF
many	TRBV20-1	TRBJ2-2	TRBD1	TGCAGTGCTAGGGGGGCGGGACAGGGGAGTGAGGAGCTGTTTTTT	CSARGAGQGSEELFF
NA	TRBV20-1	TRBJ1-2	NA	TGCAGTGCTAGAGATCGCCACCAGACCTCACTGCGTGGCTACACCTTC	CSARDRHQTSLRGYTF
few	TRBV12-3/TRBV12-4	TRBJ2-1	NA	TGTGCCAGCAGGGATAGGCGCTCCTACAATGAGCAGTTCTTC	CASRDRRSYNEQFF
few	TRBV7-2	TRBJ2-3	NA	TGTGCCAGCAGCCTCCGGCCGGTTGGATCCCCCACAGATACGCAGTATTTT	CASSLRPVGSPTDTQYF
NA	TRBV5-6	TRBJ1-1	NA	TGTGCCAGCAGCTGGTCAGGGGCTCCTGAAGCTTTCTTT	CASSWSGAPEAFF
once	TRBV18	TRBJ2-7	NA	TGTGCCAGCTCACCACAGGCAGGGAACAACGAGCAGTACTTC	CASSPQAGNNEQYF
NA	TRBV5-1	TRBJ1-6	NA	TGCGCCAGCAGCTTTTCCGGGACTCTCTCACCCCTCCACTTT	CASSFSGTLSPLHF
NA	TRBV7-3	TRBJ2-5	TRBD2	TGTGCCAGCAGCCTAGTAGCGGGGAGGGGGACCCAGTACTTC	CASSLVAGRGTQYF
few	TRBV19	TRBJ1-1	TRBD1	TGTGCCAGTAGTATAGAACAGGGGTCCGTTCCCACTGAAGCTTTCTTT	CASSIEQGSVPTEAFF
NA	TRBV5-5	TRBJ1-5	NA	TGTGCCAGCAGCTTAACGTTGGGGGGTGGGAGCAATCAGCCCCAGCATTTT	CASSLTLGGGSNQPQHF
NA	TRBV7-2	TRBJ1-1	NA	TGTGCCAGCAGCTTTGCGGACGGGTACACTGAAGCTTTCTTT	CASSFADGYTEAFF
NA	TRBV18	TRBJ2-5	TRBD2	TGTGCCAGCTCACCAAGACTAGCGGCCCAAGAGACCCAGTACTTC	CASSPRLAAQETQYF
NA	TRBV24-1	TRBJ1-1	NA	TGTGCCACCAGGGACAGAACCGGGACTGAAGCTTTCTTT	CATRDRTGTEAFF
NA	TRBV12-3/TRBV12-4	TRBJ1-6	NA	TGTGACAGCAGTTTCGGTGGCAGTGAGTTAAATTCACCCCTCCACTTT	CDSSFGGSELNSPLHF
few	TRBV5-1	TRBJ2-2	TRBD1	TGCGCCAGCAGCTCCCGGACAGGGGATACCGGGGAGCTGTTTTTT	CASSSRTGDTGELFF